The clone carrying this TCR beta chain was detected once. Its target is unknown. The sample is drawn from a study of T cell responses to AZD1222 COVID-19 vaccine. The study's findings and limits: Donors were largely white British and mainly female; clonal diversity was possibly underestimated. Baseline seropositivity occurred in only a handful of AZD1222 recipients. Only after the peak T cell response were repertoires sampled.

Method: immunoSEQ multiplex PCR; TCRdb's copy keeps in-frame clones and lacks some. The sample carries 140,000 to 150,000 clones, about 93% recorded once. This CDR3 contains 13 residues. Trimming removed 5 bases at V and 1 base at J, with 11 bases between. The V gene's germline CDR1 is SQVTM and CDR2 ANQGSEA. The receptor's source is an adult in good health. The rearrangement joins TRBV29-1 to TRBJ1-1; D gene uncertain. Sequenced here: peripheral blood, sampled on day 0 of AZD1222 vaccination. This chain's CDR3 is CSVSDRQNTEAFF. DNA of the CDR3: TGCAGCGTTTCAGACCGACAGAACACTGAAGCTTTCTTT.